One sample yielded the 20 T cell receptor beta chains listed below, sequenced in a study of regulatory T cells in long-lasting Graves disease. Building of the TCR beta libraries involved iRepertoire HTBI primers and Arm-PCR of CDR3 regions. A single record per CDR3 protein comes from TCRdb applying MiXCR to the multiplex PCR reads. This table holds some 250,000 distinct CDR3 sequences, around a sixth found once. Time point here: newly diagnosed GD, antithyroid drugs for less than 3 months. RNA extracted from PBMCs served as the sequencing template. These data were likewise used in another study, on T cells in Graves' hyperthyroidism and ophthalmopathy.

This sample comprised peripheral blood mononuclear cells (PBMCs), obtained at new diagnosis, from a patient treated with antithyroid drugs. The receptors derive from a woman in her 30s with Graves disease.

This clonotype appeared many times. V and J are TRBV5-1 and TRBJ1-1, with a tentative D call TRBD1 (6 bases). Trimming pared 4 bases from V and 0 bases from J, leaving 25 bases between. Per the germline V gene, CDR1 is SGHRS and CDR2 is YFSETQ. This CDR3 spans 19 amino acids. As DNA, the CDR3 is TGCGCCAGCAGCCCCGGGACACGTCACCTGGATATTATGAACACTGAAGCTTTCTTT. This sequence encodes CASSPGTRHLDIMNTEAFF.

This clonotype has ten or more counts. V is TRBV3-1 and J is TRBJ1-4; 7 bases line up with TRBD1. The CDR3 is 14 amino acids. Trimming cost V 3 bases and J 6 bases; bases outside gene matches: 4. Germline V lookup: CDR1 LGHDT, CDR2 YNNKEL (reference sequence). CDR3 DNA: TGTGCCAGCAGCCAGCGACAGGGAGATGAAAAACTGTTTTTT. This codes for CASSQRQGDEKLFF.

This clonotype was seen at least ten times. V and J are TRBV10-1 and TRBJ1-6; no firm D call. Germline loops: CDR1 WNHNN, CDR2 SYGVQD (reference sequence). The V and J ends lost 0 bases and 8 bases respectively, with 5 bases between them. The CDR3 contains 13 residues. CDR3 coding DNA: TGCGCCAGCAGTGAGTCCGAGTATTCACCCCTCCACTTT. This sequence encodes CASSESEYSPLHF.

Of note for this clonotype: A far larger clone is one nucleotide away, so this likely arose from a read error. The rearrangement links TRBV7-8 to TRBJ1-2; D may be TRBD1 (5 bases). The CDR3 is made up of 18 amino acids. Trimming cost V 8 bases and J 7 bases, with 32 bases left between them. Germline CDR1 reads SGHVS; CDR2 reads FQNEAQ. The CDR3 region has the DNA TGTGCCAGCGGCCTTAATCTAAGACCTACCGGGACGGGTAGTGGCTACACCTTC. This gives the protein CASGLNLRPTGTGSGYTF.

V gene TRBV9 combines with J gene TRBJ1-1; possibly TRBD1 for D (5 bases). The germline V gene encodes CDR1 SGDLS and CDR2 YYNGEE. The CDR3 totals 14 residues. Between the trimmed V and J ends, which lost 2 bases and 1 base, there was a span of 9 bases. This chain's CDR3 is CASSVSQGNTEAFF. CDR3 sequence (DNA): TGTGCCAGCAGCGTGAGCCAGGGGAACACTGAAGCTTTCTTT.

The V and J genes are TRBV7-2 and TRBJ1-4; D is possibly TRBD1 (6 bases). V shed 5 bases and J shed 3 bases, with 25 bases lying between them. The CDR3 runs 19 residues. The germline V gene has CDR1 SGHTA and CDR2 FQGNSA. The CDR3 DNA reads as TGTGCCAGCAGCCGCACTAGCGGGGGGGCGGGGGGCCCTAATGAAAAACTGTTTTTT. This sequence encodes CASSRTSGGAGGPNEKLFF.

In this sample, this clonotype turned up many times. This rearrangement joins TRBV18 to TRBJ1-2, with D possibly matching TRBD1 (5 bases). V was clipped by 0 bases and J by 7 bases, with 18 bases between them. The germline V gene has CDR1 KGHSH and CDR2 LQKENI. This CDR3 has 16 amino acids. In DNA, the CDR3 is TGTGCCAGCTCACCACCCTGGCTTACCGGGAGGGGTGGCTACACCTTC. This translates into CASSPPWLTGRGGYTF.

This chain links TRBV6-2 or TRBV6-3 with TRBJ2-5; 9 bases fit TRBD2. The length of the CDR3 is 15 residues. Trimming at V came to 2 bases and at J to 2 bases, leaving 3 bases not matched to a gene. CDR1 is MNHEY, CDR2 SVGEGT, per germline. CDR3 amino acids: CASSYLAGWQETQYF. In DNA, the CDR3 is TGTGCCAGCAGTTACCTAGCGGGATGGCAAGAGACCCAGTACTTC.

The chain joins TRBV5-4 to TRBJ1-2; 7 bases are shared with TRBD1. The CDR3 covers 13 residues. V was clipped by 3 bases and J by 7 bases; unmatched bases: 6. CDR1 SGHNT and CDR2 YYREEE come from the germline V gene (reference sequence). The CDR3 here is CASSSGQVSGYTF. CDR3 nucleotide sequence: TGTGCCAGCAGCTCAGGACAGGTCTCTGGCTACACCTTC.

This clonotype was found many times. The gene calls are TRBV28 and TRBJ1-5; D not certain. Germline V gene lookup returns CDR1 MDHEN and CDR2 SYDVKM. Trimming removed 7 bases from V and 5 bases from J, with 18 bases in between. There are 15 residues in the CDR3. CDR3 bases: TGTGCCAGCAACCACCCGGCTGGGCTGGATCAGCCCCAGCATTTT. Translating it yields CASNHPAGLDQPQHF.

This clonotype was observed at least ten times. The genes are TRBV19 and TRBJ2-1; the D gene could be TRBD1 or TRBD2 (7 bases each). The CDR3 is 16 amino acids. The V end lost 6 bases, the J end lost 0 bases, and 15 bases lay between the germline ends. In germline, CDR1 is LNHDA, CDR2 SQIVND (reference sequence). DNA for the CDR3: TGTGCCAGTAGCCGCAGGGGGGGAGTCTCCTACAATGAGCAGTTCTTC. Protein sequence: CASSRRGGVSYNEQFF.

This clonotype was counted between two and nine times. Since a much larger clone is just one base distant, this may be a read error. The chain has TRBV9 and TRBJ2-3, with unresolved D. From germline, CDR1 is SGDLS and CDR2 YYNGEE. This CDR3 region has 17 residues. CDR3 amino acids: CASSPRRRAESTDTRYF. CDR3 DNA: TGTGCCAGCAGCCCCCGCCGCCGGGCCGAAAGCACAGATACGCGGTATTTT.

Comments on this clonotype: A much larger clone is a single base away; this may be a read error. The gene calls are TRBV6-2 or TRBV6-3 and TRBJ2-5; 8 nucleotides line up with TRBD2. The germline gives CDR1 MNHEY, CDR2 SVGEGT. V lost 11 bases and J lost 0; bases outside the gene matches: 5. CDR3 length equals 13 residues. The CDR3 DNA is TGTGCCGTCGGCGGGGGGAACCAAGAGACCCAGTACTTC. Amino acids: CAVGGGNQETQYF.

The J gene is TRBJ2-5, the V gene TRBV13; 10 nucleotides match TRBD2. The CDR3 runs 15 residues. Trimming removed 4 bases from V and 3 bases from J; junction bases left unmatched: 5. Germline CDR1 reads PRHDT; CDR2 reads FYEKMQ (reference sequence). The CDR3 DNA is TGTGCCAGCAGCTCACTAGCGGGGACCAAAGAGACCCAGTACTTC. This encodes CASSSLAGTKETQYF.

This clonotype has at least ten counts. The chain employs TRBV12-5 and TRBJ1-1; 10 nucleotides align to TRBD1. The CDR3 runs to 19 residues. Germline V lookup: CDR1 LGHNT, CDR2 FRNRAP. Trimming at V came to 5 bases and at J to 7 bases, leaving 22 bases not matched to a gene. CDR3 coding DNA: TGTGCTAGTGGTCCCTCACCCCTTGGGACAGGGGCCGCCAAGGGTGAAGCTTTCTTT. This encodes CASGPSPLGTGAAKGEAFF.

This clonotype was picked up many times. J is TRBJ1-2 and V is TRBV20-1; possible D gene TRBD1, 5 bases. V lost 3 bases and J 6 bases, leaving 8 bases between the germline ends. The CDR3 length is 11 residues. CDR1 is DFQATT, CDR2 SNEGSKA, per germline (reference sequence). CDR3: CSARRGDGYTF. The CDR3 coding sequence is TGCAGTGCTAGGAGAGGGGATGGCTACACCTTC.

This clonotype has at least ten counts. The chain links TRBV20-1 to TRBJ2-5; 8 nucleotides align to TRBD1. J was trimmed by 5 bases and V by 3 bases; bases with no gene match: 5. From germline, CDR1 is DFQATT and CDR2 SNEGSKA (reference sequence). This CDR3 has 13 amino acids. The CDR3 protein is CSARQGARETQYF. CDR3 DNA: TGCAGTGCTAGGCAGGGGGCACGGGAGACCCAGTACTTC.

Many counts were recorded for this clonotype. The CDR3 DNA sequence: TGTGCCAGCAGTGTGGGAGAGGAAGGGACCCAGTACTTC. It specifies CASSVGEEGTQYF. This chain uses TRBV2 with TRBJ2-5; D may be TRBD2 (5 bases). Germline lookup yields CDR1 SNHLY and CDR2 FYNNEI. The CDR3 consists of 13 residues. The V end lost 4 bases, the J end lost 7 bases, and 13 bases lay between the germline ends.

This sequence joins TRBV11-2 and TRBJ2-3; D remains ambiguous. The CDR3 is 14 residues long. V was shortened by 1 base and J by 5 bases, with 10 bases between the two germline ends. Germline V gives CDR1 SGHAT, CDR2 FQNNGV. The CDR3 reads CASSLVMGKDTQYF. CDR3 bases: TGTGCCAGCAGCTTAGTTATGGGAAAAGATACGCAGTATTTT.

This clonotype was counted ten times or more. The rearrangement links TRBV11-3 to TRBJ2-2; D perhaps matches TRBD1 (5 bases). The CDR3 loop spans 14 amino acids. Trimming stripped 2 bases from V and 7 bases from J, with 11 bases between. Germline CDR1 and CDR2: SGHNT and YENEEA. CDR3 loop: CASSLPDRGGELFF. CDR3 nucleotides: TGTGCCAGCAGCTTACCAGATAGGGGCGGGGAGCTGTTTTTT.